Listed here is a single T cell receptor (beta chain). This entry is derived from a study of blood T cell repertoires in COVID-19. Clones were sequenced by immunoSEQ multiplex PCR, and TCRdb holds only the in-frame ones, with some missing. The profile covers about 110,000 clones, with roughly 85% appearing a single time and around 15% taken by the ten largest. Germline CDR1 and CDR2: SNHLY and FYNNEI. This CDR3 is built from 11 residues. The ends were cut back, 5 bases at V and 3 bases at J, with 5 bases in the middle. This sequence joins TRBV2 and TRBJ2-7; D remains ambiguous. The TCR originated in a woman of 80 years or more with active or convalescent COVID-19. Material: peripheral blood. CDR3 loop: CASSPVYEQYF. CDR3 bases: TGTGCCAGCAGTCCCGTCTACGAGCAGTACTTC.